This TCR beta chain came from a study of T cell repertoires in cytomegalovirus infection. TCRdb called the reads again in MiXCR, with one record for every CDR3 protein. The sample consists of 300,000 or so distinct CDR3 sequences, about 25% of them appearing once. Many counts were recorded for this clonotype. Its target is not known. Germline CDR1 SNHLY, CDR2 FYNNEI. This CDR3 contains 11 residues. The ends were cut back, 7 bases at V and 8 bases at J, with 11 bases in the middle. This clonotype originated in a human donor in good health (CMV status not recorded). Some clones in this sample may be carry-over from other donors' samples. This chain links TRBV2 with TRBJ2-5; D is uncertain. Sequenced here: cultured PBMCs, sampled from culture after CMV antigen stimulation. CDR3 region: CASTSARTQYF. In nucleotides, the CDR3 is TGTGCCAGCACCTCGGCCCGTACCCAGTACTTC.